These 19 T cell receptor beta chains came from one sample sequenced in a study of cytomegalovirus exposure and HLA in healthy donors. The PCR ran on 60 Vbeta and 13 Jbeta primers. Data came from immunoSEQ multiplex PCR; TCRdb stores just in-frame clones and leaves some out. Of 150,000 to 200,000 clones in the sample, approximately 70% were seen once. Sequences were obtained from PBMCs. All receptors come from a woman between 40 and 55 years old in good health and CMV-seropositive.

J is TRBJ2-3 and V is TRBV29-1; 12 nucleotides match TRBD2. CDR1 and CDR2 from the germline V gene are SQVTM and ANQGSEA. This CDR3 region has 17 residues. V trimming: 0 bases; J trimming: 4 bases; junction bases outside the gene matches: 8. CDR3 sequence reads: CSVEEPRLAGVSDTQYF. Here the CDR3 DNA reads TGCAGCGTTGAAGAACCGAGACTAGCGGGAGTCTCAGATACGCAGTATTTT.

This chain links TRBV4-1 with TRBJ2-7; tentative D call: TRBD1 (6 bases). The V gene's germline CDR1 is MGHRA and CDR2 YSYEKL. The ends were cut back, 4 bases at V and 2 bases at J, with 15 bases in the middle. The CDR3 has 15 amino acids. CDR3 region: CASSLKTGDAYEQYF. The DNA of the CDR3 is TGCGCCAGCAGCCTTAAGACAGGTGATGCCTACGAGCAGTACTTC.

The V and J genes are TRBV7-2 and TRBJ1-2, with D unclear. In germline, CDR1 is SGHTA, CDR2 FQGNSA. V lost 1 base, J lost 5 bases, and 8 bases lay in between. The CDR3 totals 13 residues. The CDR3 region has the DNA TGTGCCAGCAGCTTAGGACACCCGTATGGCTACACCTTC. Residues: CASSLGHPYGYTF.

The J gene is TRBJ2-5, the V gene TRBV5-6; D is perhaps TRBD1 (6 bases). The J call is in doubt because the DNA end fits TRBJ2-7 better. The CDR3 consists of 14 residues. Germline V gene lookup returns CDR1 SGHDT and CDR2 YYEEEE. The CDR3 bases are TGTGCCAGCCTACCCAGGGGCCAATCCTACGAGCAGTACTTC. It codes for CASLPRGQSYEQYF.

The chain employs TRBV5-1 and TRBJ1-1; D is ambiguous. Germline assignment: CDR1 SGHRS and CDR2 YFSETQ. The CDR3 is made up of 12 amino acids. Trimming removed 1 base from V and 2 bases from J, with 3 bases in between. CDR3 in DNA: TGCGCCAGCAGCTTGACTAACACTGAAGCTTTCTTT. It codes for CASSLTNTEAFF.

The chain uses TRBV6-1 and TRBJ2-5, with TRBD2 identical over 10 bases. The CDR3 runs to 13 residues. The V and J ends lost 10 bases and 5 bases, in that order; junction bases with no gene match: 7. In germline, CDR1 is MNHNS, CDR2 SASEGT. The CDR3 loop reads CATPGLARETQYF. CDR3 DNA sequence: TGTGCCACCCCGGGACTAGCGAGGGAGACCCAGTACTTC.

This chain uses TRBV7-2 with TRBJ2-2; no firm D call. The CDR3 has 14 amino acids. V was shortened by 5 bases and J by 6 bases, with 13 bases between the two germline ends. Looked up from germline, CDR1 is SGHTA and CDR2 is FQGNSA. CDR3 nucleotides: TGTGCCAGCAGCCTTAAAAGGAGCGCCGGGGAGCTGTTTTTT. Protein: CASSLKRSAGELFF.

The chain uses TRBV19 and TRBJ2-1, with D perhaps TRBD1 (5 bases). The V end was cut by 0 bases, the J end by 3 bases, with 9 bases between. Germline V CDR1 and CDR2: LNHDA, SQIVND (reference sequence). The CDR3 runs 15 residues. CDR3 residues: CASSIEQGGYNEQFF. The CDR3 DNA reads as TGTGCCAGTAGTATAGAGCAGGGCGGCTACAATGAGCAGTTCTTC.

This clone has just one count. This chain uses TRBV13 with TRBJ2-7, with 7 bases matching TRBD1. The J segment lost 0 bases and the V segment lost 4 bases, leaving 3 bases of the junction unmatched. The V gene's germline CDR1 is PRHDT and CDR2 FYEKMQ (reference sequence). This CDR3 has 14 residues. The CDR3, as DNA: TGTGCCAGCAGCTCGACAGGGAGCTCCTACGAGCAGTACTTC. Protein sequence: CASSSTGSSYEQYF.

The chain employs TRBV5-1 and TRBJ2-7; TRBD1 matches 7 bases. CDR3 size: 14 residues. From germline, CDR1 is SGHRS and CDR2 YFSETQ. With 3 bases clipped from V and 2 bases from J, the junction kept 5 bases outside the gene matches. The CDR3 DNA reads as TGCGCCAGCAGCTCAAGACAGGGCACCTACGAGCAGTACTTC. Its translation: CASSSRQGTYEQYF. The full variable domain, rest sourced from reference TRBV5-1 and TRBJ2-7, is KAGVTQTPRYLIKTRGQQVTLSCSPISGHRSVSWYQQTPGQGLQFLFEYFSETQRNKGNFPGRFSGRQFSNSRSEMNVSTLELGDSALYLCASSSRQGTYEQYFGPGTRLTVT.

This chain uses TRBV19 with TRBJ1-2; 7 positions match TRBD1. Germline V gene sequence: CDR1 LNHDA, CDR2 SQIVND (reference sequence). The CDR3 contains 17 residues. The V segment lost 5 bases and the J segment 1 base; nucleotides outside the gene matches: 13. The CDR3, as DNA: TGTGCCAGTAGTGCTCGGGGACAGTCTCCTCTTAACTATGGCTACACCTTC. This translates into CASSARGQSPLNYGYTF. The full variable domain, rest sourced from reference TRBV19 and TRBJ1-2, is DGGITQSPKYLFRKEGQNVTLSCEQNLNHDAMYWYRQDPGQGLRLIYYSQIVNDFQKGDIAEGYSVSREKKESFPLTVTSAQKNPTAFYLCASSARGQSPLNYGYTFGSGTRLTVV.

The chain has TRBV4-3 and TRBJ2-3; D call uncertain. Trimming removed 0 bases at V and 6 bases at J, with 13 bases between. Germline CDR1 is LGHNA and CDR2 is YSLEER. The CDR3 sequence is 15 residues long. The CDR3 spells CASSQEMREADTQYF. CDR3 DNA sequence: TGCGCCAGCAGCCAAGAAATGAGAGAGGCGGATACGCAGTATTTT.

The table lists this clone with a few counts. The chain uses TRBV10-3 and TRBJ1-4; 8 nucleotides match TRBD1. CDR1 and CDR2 (germline): ENHRY, SYGVKD. Trimming cost V 6 bases and J 6 bases; bases outside gene matches: 3. The CDR3 consists of 13 residues. CDR3 bases: TGTGCCATCAGGGACAGGGTGGATGAAAAACTGTTTTTT. Translating gives CAIRDRVDEKLFF.

The chain joins TRBV18 to TRBJ2-2; the match to TRBD1 covers 10 bases. CDR1 and CDR2 (germline): KGHSH, LQKENI. V lost 6 bases and J lost 2; bases outside the gene matches: 6. This CDR3 region has 16 residues. In DNA, the CDR3 is TGTGCCAGCTCTCCCGACAGGGGGCGAAACACCGGGGAGCTGTTTTTT. Encoded protein: CASSPDRGRNTGELFF. Supplemented by reference TRBV18 and TRBJ2-2, the full variable domain reads NAGVMQNPRHLVRRRGQEARLRCSPMKGHSHVYWYRQLPEEGLKFMVYLQKENIIDESGMPKERFSAEFPKEGPSILRIQQVVRGDSAAYFCASSPDRGRNTGELFFGEGSRLTVL.

This clone was seen a handful of times. The rearrangement joins TRBV19 to TRBJ1-4; possible D gene TRBD1, 6 bases. This CDR3 has 15 residues. The V and J ends lost 5 bases and 3 bases respectively, with 13 bases between them. Per the germline V gene, CDR1 is LNHDA and CDR2 is SQIVND (reference sequence). The CDR3 spells CASSDPTGPNEKLFF. The CDR3 DNA reads TGTGCCAGTAGTGACCCGACAGGACCTAATGAAAAACTGTTTTTT.

The chain joins TRBV18 to TRBJ1-3; D possibly corresponds to TRBD1 (6 bases). Trimming left V 5 bases short and J 3 bases short, with 11 bases between. The CDR3 runs 14 residues. The V gene's germline CDR1 is KGHSH and CDR2 LQKENI. The CDR3 DNA is TGTGCCAGCTCAGAACAGGGCGTTGGAAACACCATATATTTT. Protein sequence: CASSEQGVGNTIYF.

This clone was seen more than once but under ten times. The chain links TRBV6-1 to TRBJ1-5; D may be TRBD1 (5 bases). The germline V gene has CDR1 MNHNS and CDR2 SASEGT. Trimming left V 7 bases short and J 2 bases short, with 15 bases between. The CDR3 covers 15 residues. CDR3 DNA sequence: TGTGCCAGCAAGGGGATAAGAGGTGGCAATCAGCCCCAGCATTTT. Protein sequence: CASKGIRGGNQPQHF.

This clone was observed a handful of times. This sequence joins TRBV6-5 and TRBJ1-1; D not resolved. The length of the CDR3 is 13 residues. Trimming stripped 5 bases from V and 3 bases from J, with 10 bases between. Per germline, CDR1 MNHEY and CDR2 SVGAGI. CDR3 sequence: CASSPRTDTEAFF. The CDR3 DNA sequence: TGTGCCAGCAGTCCCAGAACAGACACTGAAGCTTTCTTT.

The J gene is TRBJ2-5, the V gene TRBV28, with D perhaps TRBD2 (5 bases). The J call could be wrong; TRBJ2-7 is a better fit for the DNA end. CDR3 length: 12 amino acids. Looked up from germline, CDR1 is MDHEN and CDR2 is SYDVKM. The CDR3 region is CASSFPEGEQYF. The CDR3 DNA sequence: TGTGCCAGCAGTTTCCCAGAGGGCGAGCAGTACTTC.